A single sample is the source of the 22 T cell receptor beta chains below, sequenced in a study of CD8 T cells in ankylosing spondylitis. TCRdb re-derived calls from the 5' RACE reads in MiXCR, one entry per CDR3 protein. The sample has approximately 100,000 distinct CDR3 sequences; around 24% are singletons. The sequenced sample was synovial fluid, either unsorted or a sorted T cell fraction (not recorded which). These receptors were taken from a male donor with ankylosing spondylitis.

The rearrangement links TRBV27 to TRBJ1-4; D is unclear. From germline, CDR1 is MNHEY and CDR2 SMNVEV (reference sequence). The CDR3 totals 14 residues. V was clipped by 4 bases and J by 4 bases, with 10 bases between them. The CDR3 here is CASSYARNNEKLFF. For the CDR3, the DNA is TGTGCCAGCAGTTACGCGCGGAATAATGAAAAACTGTTTTTT. The full variable domain, rest sourced from reference TRBV27 and TRBJ1-4, is EAQVTQNPRYLITVTGKKLTVTCSQNMNHEYMSWYRQDPGLGLRQIYYSMNVEVTDKGDVPEGYKVSRKEKRNFPLILESPSPNQTSLYFCASSYARNNEKLFFGSGTQLSVL.

This clonotype has just a few counts. This rearrangement joins TRBV20-1 to TRBJ2-7; 9 positions agree with TRBD1. Germline V gives CDR1 DFQATT, CDR2 SNEGSKA (reference sequence). J was trimmed by 3 bases and V by 0 bases; bases with no gene match: 9. The CDR3 has 16 amino acids. This chain's CDR3 is CSARDLGTGINYEQYF. DNA for the CDR3: TGCAGTGCTAGAGATCTCGGGACAGGGATTAACTACGAGCAGTACTTC.

The chain carries TRBV5-1 and TRBJ2-1; a weak D match, TRBD1 (6 bases). The CDR3 is 16 residues long. Germline lookup yields CDR1 SGHRS and CDR2 YFSETQ. With 4 bases removed from V and 2 bases from J, the gap between germline ends came to 16 bases. The CDR3 DNA is TGCGCCAGCAGCGTGCTCGCAGGACAGACCTACAATGAGCAGTTCTTC. Translation: CASSVLAGQTYNEQFF.

This chain links TRBV5-1 with TRBJ2-3; tentative D call: TRBD2 (6 bases). Looked up from germline, CDR1 is SGHRS and CDR2 is YFSETQ. V was cut by 2 bases and J by 6 bases, with 13 bases left in between. The CDR3 is 14 residues long. The chain's CDR3 is CASSLGGARDTQYF. Written as DNA, the CDR3 is TGCGCCAGCAGCTTAGGAGGGGCGCGGGATACGCAGTATTTT.

This clonotype came up once. The V gene is TRBV24-1, the J gene TRBJ2-1; 13 nucleotides line up with TRBD2. From germline, CDR1 is KGHDR and CDR2 SFDVKD. CDR3 size: 15 residues. The V segment lost 4 bases and the J segment 10 bases; nucleotides outside the gene matches: 6. The CDR3 protein is CATSETLLAGGEQFF. The CDR3 DNA reads TGTGCCACCAGTGAGACGCTACTAGCGGGAGGGGAGCAGTTCTTC.

This clonotype came up many times. The chain employs TRBV19 and TRBJ1-1; D is possibly TRBD1 (5 bases). The CDR3 totals 14 residues. Germline CDR1 reads LNHDA; CDR2 reads SQIVND (reference sequence). The germline V and J ends were trimmed by 4 bases and 3 bases, with 12 bases remaining between them. CDR3 region: CASSTGRTYTEAFF. In DNA, the CDR3 is TGTGCCAGTAGTACAGGGCGGACTTACACTGAAGCTTTCTTT.

The chain carries TRBV7-9 and TRBJ1-6; no firm D call. V lost 8 bases, J lost 3 bases, and 11 bases lay in between. The germline V gene has CDR1 SEHNR and CDR2 FQNEAQ (reference sequence). The CDR3 runs 14 residues. The CDR3 here is CASCRDFYNSPLHF. CDR3 DNA: TGTGCCAGCTGCCGGGATTTCTATAATTCACCCCTCCACTTT.

The chain links TRBV7-9 to TRBJ2-3; D perhaps matches TRBD2 (5 bases). The CDR3 covers 17 residues. V gave up 2 bases and J gave up 2 bases, with 17 bases separating them. CDR1 and CDR2 from the germline V gene are SEHNR and FQNEAQ (reference sequence). The CDR3 region has the DNA TGTGCCAGCAGCTTAATGCGGGCGGGTTATCTCACAGATACGCAGTATTTT. Translation gives CASSLMRAGYLTDTQYF.

The gene calls are TRBV20-1 and TRBJ2-2; possibly TRBD2 for D (5 bases). The germline CDR1 and CDR2 sequences are DFQATT and SNEGSKA (reference sequence). Trimming left V 7 bases short and J 0 bases short, with 9 bases between. The CDR3 is 13 amino acids. The CDR3 loop reads CSVNGANTGELFF. CDR3 nucleotides: TGCAGTGTAAACGGGGCGAACACCGGGGAGCTGTTTTTT.

This clonotype was detected only a few times. The V gene is TRBV5-1, the J gene TRBJ2-1; 8 bases match TRBD2. CDR3 length: 15 residues. V shed 1 base, J shed 4 bases, and the junction held 4 bases outside the gene matches. CDR1 SGHRS and CDR2 YFSETQ come from the germline V gene. CDR3 DNA sequence: TGCGCCAGCAGCTTGAAGACTAGCGCTTACAATGAGCAGTTCTTC. Protein: CASSLKTSAYNEQFF.

The chain uses TRBV7-9 and TRBJ2-1, with 7 bases fitting TRBD1. The J segment lost 8 bases and the V segment lost 4 bases, leaving 5 bases of the junction unmatched. In germline, CDR1 is SEHNR, CDR2 FQNEAQ (reference sequence). The CDR3 runs 13 residues. CDR3 bases: TGTGCCAGCAGCTCGCGTGACAGGGATGAGCAGTTCTTC. Translating it yields CASSSRDRDEQFF.

The chain recombines TRBV29-1 with TRBJ2-3; D is possibly TRBD2 (5 bases). CDR3 length: 14 amino acids. Germline V gene sequence: CDR1 SQVTM, CDR2 ANQGSEA. The V end lost 8 bases, the J end lost 5 bases, and 20 bases lay between the germline ends. The CDR3: CSIGPRGSLDTQYF. As DNA, the CDR3 is TGCAGCATCGGGCCCCGAGGGTCTCTAGATACGCAGTATTTT.

In this sample, this clonotype turned up a few times. The chain links TRBV4-2 to TRBJ2-3; the D is unclear. CDR3 size: 12 residues. Germline V gives CDR1 LGHNA, CDR2 YNFKEQ. Trimming took off 0 bases at V and 7 bases at J, with 5 bases between the two ends. The CDR3 is CASSQDANTQYF. CDR3 nucleotides: TGTGCCAGCAGCCAAGATGCAAATACGCAGTATTTT.

This clonotype was observed at least ten times. V gene TRBV12-3 or TRBV12-4 combines with J gene TRBJ2-7; D not certain. The CDR3 is 14 amino acids. Between the trimmed V and J ends, which lost 1 base and 0 bases, there was a span of 7 bases. The CDR3, as DNA: TGTGCCAGCAGTTTAGGGGATTTCTCCTACGAGCAGTACGTC. Protein product: CASSLGDFSYEQYV.

This clonotype was detected ten times or more. The rearrangement uses TRBV20-1 and TRBJ1-5; tentative D call: TRBD1 (5 bases). Trimming cost V 0 bases and J 6 bases, with 18 bases left between them. This CDR3 has 16 residues. Germline V gives CDR1 DFQATT, CDR2 SNEGSKA (reference sequence). In DNA, the CDR3 is TGCAGTGCTAGAGATTCCAGGGCCGGGACGAGTCAGCCCCAGCATTTT. It is translated as CSARDSRAGTSQPQHF.

This clonotype was detected only a few times. The chain combines TRBV12-3 or TRBV12-4 with TRBJ1-1; 8 bases fit TRBD1. CDR3 length: 18 amino acids. V lost 5 bases, J lost 0 bases, and 14 bases stayed unmatched. This CDR3 reads CASSPYWTGMVVNTEAFF. CDR3 DNA: TGTGCCAGCAGTCCCTATTGGACAGGGATGGTCGTGAACACTGAAGCTTTCTTT.

This clonotype has only a few counts. V and J are TRBV20-1 and TRBJ2-5; 14 nucleotides match TRBD2. Looked up from germline, CDR1 is DFQATT and CDR2 is SNEGSKA (reference sequence). V was clipped by 6 bases and J by 2 bases; unmatched bases: 14. This CDR3 spans 18 amino acids. CDR3 DNA: TGCAGTGCAACGGGACTAGCGGGGGCGAGCCTAAAACAAGAGACCCAGTACTTC. Translation gives CSATGLAGASLKQETQYF.

V and J are TRBV12-3 or TRBV12-4 and TRBJ2-3; D not certain. The CDR3 runs to 12 residues. Trimming cost V 3 bases and J 5 bases, with 6 bases left between them. The CDR3 bases are TGTGCCAGCAGTTTCGGTGGAGATACGCAGTATTTT. Protein sequence: CASSFGGDTQYF.

This sequence joins TRBV29-1 and TRBJ2-3; the match to TRBD1 covers 11 bases. J was trimmed by 3 bases and V by 5 bases; bases with no gene match: 4. The CDR3 loop spans 14 amino acids. Germline V gene lookup returns CDR1 SQVTM and CDR2 ANQGSEA. The chain's CDR3 is CSVTGTGGTDTQYF. As DNA, the CDR3 is TGCAGCGTTACCGGGACAGGGGGTACAGATACGCAGTATTTT.

The chain uses TRBV27 and TRBJ1-1; perhaps TRBD1 as D (5 bases). CDR3 length equals 15 residues. CDR1 is MNHEY, CDR2 SMNVEV, per germline (reference sequence). Trimming cost V 8 bases and J 5 bases, with 21 bases left between them. This CDR3 is CASSGGKGLVTEAFF. The CDR3 DNA reads TGTGCCAGCTCCGGGGGAAAAGGATTGGTGACTGAAGCTTTCTTT.

This clonotype occurred a few times. The chain combines TRBV5-1 with TRBJ2-5; 9 bases are shared with TRBD2. This CDR3 has 16 residues. In germline, CDR1 is SGHRS, CDR2 YFSETQ. The trim removed 6 bases at V and 5 bases at J, leaving 14 bases unmatched. The CDR3 nucleotides are TGCGCCAGCACCCCAGGGTCTAGCGGGGCAGGGGAGACCCAGTACTTC. Translating it yields CASTPGSSGAGETQYF.

The chain employs TRBV29-1 and TRBJ2-1; 9 nucleotides align to TRBD2. CDR3 length: 15 residues. After removal of 7 bases from V and 5 bases from J, the junction contained 12 bases not matched to a gene. Germline V CDR1 and CDR2: SQVTM, ANQGSEA. In nucleotides, the CDR3 is TGCAGCGCAAAGCGGGAGGCTAGATTGGACAATGAGCAGTTCTTC. It yields the protein CSAKREARLDNEQFF.